This T cell receptor (beta chain) was recorded in a study of human thymus T cells. Study results and caveats: Thymic repertoires overlap heavily among unrelated individuals, related research has reported.

As concerns this clone: Its antigen is undetermined.

This CDR3 contains 15 residues. Germline-derived CDR1 and CDR2 are LNHDA and SQIVND (reference sequence). Trimming pared 3 bases from V and 7 bases from J, leaving 16 bases between. In corrective heart surgery, resections were taken, and these provided the thymus tissue. The method was immunoSEQ multiplex PCR; TCRdb's version includes in-frame clones alone and lacks a portion of them. The data contain fewer than 90,000 clones, just over 95% of them singletons. The TCR originated in a boy in the first two years of life with a congenital heart defect but otherwise immunologically healthy. Sequencing was done on a sample of thymus tissue. This chain connects TRBV19 to TRBJ2-1, with D possibly matching TRBD1 (7 bases). The CDR3 DNA is TGTGCCAGTAGTATCCCTTCGACAGGGAGGAATGAGCAGTTCTTC. Its protein is CASSIPSTGRNEQFF.